This record concerns one TCR beta chain sequence. In this sample, this clonotype turned up once. This clone's antigen is unknown. Base qualities are missing; no much larger clone stands one base away. Library method: PCR. Sequencing instrument: Illumina HiSeq 2500. TCR library preparation used molecular barcoding, with unique molecular identifiers applied to normalize quantification of the TCRbeta repertoire. The public sequencing data were trimmed at Q25 with fastp and processed into clonotypes with MiXCR by TCRdb, which kept only in-frame beta chains. Every entry covers one CDR3 protein and lists the most common genes and DNA from its rows. Within this sample are about 900,000 distinct CDR3 sequences, with 25% to 35% of them counted one time only. 28% of the sample belongs to the ten largest clones. Taken with the paper, the label for treatment or condition translates to: allogeneic hematopoietic cell transplantation with graft depleted of TCRalphabeta T cells and CD19 B cells. The transplant recipients were children given TCRalphabeta/CD19-depleted allogeneic hematopoietic cell grafts.

This entry belongs to a study of T-cell reconstitution after alpha-beta-depleted transplantation in children (dated by TCRdb to 2016 to 2017). For the wider study: The study quantitatively tracked T-cell immune reconstitution after TCRalphabeta/CD19-depleted allogeneic hematopoietic cell transplantation in children using TCR repertoire profiling.

The CDR3 starts with the cysteine, ends with the phenylalanine, and has 15 residues. The kept DNA is CDR3 alone, 45 bases in frame from the first base. The germline V gene yields MDHEN for CDR1 and SYDVKM for CDR2. V and J are trimmed by 5 bases and 4 bases, and the gene matches miss 8 bases of the junction. What the work shows at the level of the full study, not this receptor alone: In some patients, the high TCRbeta diversity seen at day 60 was put down to recipient T cells and intrathymic progenitors that had survived conditioning. Over subsequent months, a decline in hyperexpanded clone frequencies was noted, and after one year, T-cell counts and TCRbeta diversity were mostly ascribed to newly produced T cells. The apparently early recovery of alphabetaT-cell counts about two months after transplant reportedly depended on only several hundred rapidly expanded clones that came from non-depleted graft cells.

This TCR was recovered from a boy in the first two years of life who had a stem cell transplant for SCID, so the T cells may come from the graft donor. The sequenced sample was PBMCs, mostly from graft donor cells, obtained 360 days after TCRalphabeta/CD19-depleted stem cell transplant. This receptor chain uses TRBV28 and TRBJ2-3; 8 middle bases align to TRBD1. The encoded CDR3 is CASSPGQEISDTQYF. At the DNA level, the sequence is TGTGCCAGCAGTCCGGGACAGGAGATATCAGATACGCAGTATTTT.